This T cell receptor beta chain was identified during a study of blood T cell repertoires in COVID-19. Study summary: Spain, Italy and the United States supplied samples that represented acute and convalescent COVID-19.

Trimming pared 4 bases from V and 3 bases from J, leaving 10 bases between. The CDR3 spans 13 residues. CDR1 is SGHTA, CDR2 FQGNSA, per germline. Cohort 3 recovery required two negative PCRs, clearance, or symptom resolution. As handled by the study authors: The authors estimated nucleated cell counts from reference gene primer amplification. TCRdb's table, derived via immunoSEQ multiplex PCR, lists solely in-frame clones and lacks some. V and J calls and clone size follow that table, whereas D and trimming were derived from the DNA. Found here are roughly 46,000 clones, around 87% of them singletons; the top ten hold approximately 3%.

The chain joins TRBV7-2 to TRBJ2-7; D may be TRBD1 (5 bases). This receptor was obtained from a woman in her forties or fifties who had recovered from COVID-19. Sequencing was performed on PBMCs or T cells enriched from blood (not recorded which). The CDR3 loop is CASSWEDSYEQYF. The CDR3 DNA sequence: TGTGCCAGCAGCTGGGAAGACAGCTACGAGCAGTACTTC.